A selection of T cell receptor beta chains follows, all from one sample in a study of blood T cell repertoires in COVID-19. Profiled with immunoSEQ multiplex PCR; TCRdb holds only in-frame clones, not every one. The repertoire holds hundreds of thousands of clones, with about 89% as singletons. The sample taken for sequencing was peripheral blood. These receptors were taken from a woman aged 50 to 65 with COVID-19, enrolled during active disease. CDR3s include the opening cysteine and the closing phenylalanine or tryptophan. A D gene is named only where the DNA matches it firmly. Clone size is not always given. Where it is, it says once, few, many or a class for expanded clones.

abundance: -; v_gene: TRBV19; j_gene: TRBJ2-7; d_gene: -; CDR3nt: TGTGCCGCCGGAAGGAGGGGGACAGTTCGGAACGAGCAGTACTTC; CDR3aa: CAAGRRGTVRNEQYF
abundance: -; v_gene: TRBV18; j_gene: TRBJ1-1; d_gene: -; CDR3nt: TGTGCCAGCTCACCCCAATCCCATGGGGGGATGAACACTGAAGCTTTCTTT; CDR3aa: CASSPQSHGGMNTEAFF
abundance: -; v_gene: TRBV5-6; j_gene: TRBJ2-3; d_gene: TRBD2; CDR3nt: TGTGCCAGCAGCTTGGGGCGACTAGCGGTCACAGATACGCAGTATTTT; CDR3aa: CASSLGRLAVTDTQYF
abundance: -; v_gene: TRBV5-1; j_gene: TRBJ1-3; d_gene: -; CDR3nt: TGCGCCAGCAGACAATCCCGGGACACAGGAAACACCATATATTTT; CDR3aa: CASRQSRDTGNTIYF
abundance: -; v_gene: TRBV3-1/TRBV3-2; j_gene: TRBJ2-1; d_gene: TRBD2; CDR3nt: TGTGCCAGCAGCTCTAGACTAGCGGGAGGGCGGGGGGAGCAGTTCTTC; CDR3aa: CASSSRLAGGRGEQFF
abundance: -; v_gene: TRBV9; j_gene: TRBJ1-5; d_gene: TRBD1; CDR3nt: TGTGCCAGCAGCGCGGGACAGGTCGACAATCAGCCCCAGCATTTT; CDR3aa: CASSAGQVDNQPQHF
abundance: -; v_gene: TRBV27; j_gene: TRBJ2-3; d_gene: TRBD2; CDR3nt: TGTGCCAGCAGCGGACTAGATAGCACAGATACGCAGTATTTT; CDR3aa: CASSGLDSTDTQYF
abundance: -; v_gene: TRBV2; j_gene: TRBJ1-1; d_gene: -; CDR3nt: TGTGCCAGCAGTGAACTTCAGGAAGCTTTCTTT; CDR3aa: CASSELQEAFF
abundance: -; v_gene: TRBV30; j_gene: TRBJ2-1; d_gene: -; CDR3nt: TGTGCCTGGAGTCCCAGGGGAGATGAGCAGTTCTTC; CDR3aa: CAWSPRGDEQFF
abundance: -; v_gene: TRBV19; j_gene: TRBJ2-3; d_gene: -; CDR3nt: TGTGCCAGTAGTATGGGAGCTAGCACAGATACGCAGTATTTT; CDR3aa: CASSMGASTDTQYF
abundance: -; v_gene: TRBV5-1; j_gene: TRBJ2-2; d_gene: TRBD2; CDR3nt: TGCGCCAGCACGAGAGGGCTAGCGGGCACGAACACCGGGGAGCTGTTTTTT; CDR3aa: CASTRGLAGTNTGELFF
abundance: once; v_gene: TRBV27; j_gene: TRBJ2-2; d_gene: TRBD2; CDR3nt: TGTGCCAGCAGTTTGGGAGGGAGAGGCACCGGGGAGCTGTTTTTT; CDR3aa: CASSLGGRGTGELFF
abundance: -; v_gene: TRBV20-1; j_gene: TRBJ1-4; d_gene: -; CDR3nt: TGCAGTGCTAGTAGGCAGGGCTTAGCTAATGAAAAACTGTTTTTT; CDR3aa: CSASRQGLANEKLFF
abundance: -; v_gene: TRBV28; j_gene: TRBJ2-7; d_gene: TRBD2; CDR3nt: TGTGCCAGCAGTGAGCGTCCTAGCGGGAGCCTCCACGAGCAGTACTTC; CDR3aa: CASSERPSGSLHEQYF
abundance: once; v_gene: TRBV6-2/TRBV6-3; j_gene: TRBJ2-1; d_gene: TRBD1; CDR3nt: TGTGCCAGCAGTTCAGAACTCACCGGGACAGGGCTCTACAATGAGCAGTTCTTC; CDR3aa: CASSSELTGTGLYNEQFF
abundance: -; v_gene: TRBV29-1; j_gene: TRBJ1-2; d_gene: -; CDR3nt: TGCAGCGTTGACTCCGGGACAACCTACTGGGATGGCTACACCTTC; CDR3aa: CSVDSGTTYWDGYTF
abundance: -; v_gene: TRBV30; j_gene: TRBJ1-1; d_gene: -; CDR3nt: TGTGCCTGGAGCGTCAGGTTGAACACTGAAGCTTTCTTT; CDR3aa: CAWSVRLNTEAFF
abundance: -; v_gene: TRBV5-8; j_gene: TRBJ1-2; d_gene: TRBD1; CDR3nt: TGTGCCAGCAGCTTGGGGACAGGGGGCCATAGGTATGGCTACACCTTC; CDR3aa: CASSLGTGGHRYGYTF
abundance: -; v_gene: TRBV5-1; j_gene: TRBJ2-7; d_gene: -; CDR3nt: TGCGCCAGCAGCCGACAGGTTAGCTCCTACGAGCAGTACTTC; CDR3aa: CASSRQVSSYEQYF
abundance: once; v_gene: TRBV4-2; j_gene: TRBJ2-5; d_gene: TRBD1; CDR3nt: TGTGCCAGCAGCCAAGATCAGGACAGGCCAGAGACCCAGTACTTC; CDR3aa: CASSQDQDRPETQYF
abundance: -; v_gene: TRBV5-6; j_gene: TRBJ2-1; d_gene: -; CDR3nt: TGTGCCAGCAGCTTAAGACTAGTCACCTACAATGAGCAGTTCTTC; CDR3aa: CASSLRLVTYNEQFF
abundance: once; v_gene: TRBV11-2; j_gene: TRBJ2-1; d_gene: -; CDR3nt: TGTGCCAGCAGCTTATCAGGAGGCTCCTACAATGAGCAGTTCTTC; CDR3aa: CASSLSGGSYNEQFF
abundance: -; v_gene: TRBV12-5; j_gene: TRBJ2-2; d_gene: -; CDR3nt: TGTGCTAGTGGTTTGATCTCAGGGGCCACCGGGGAGCTGTTTTTT; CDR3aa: CASGLISGATGELFF
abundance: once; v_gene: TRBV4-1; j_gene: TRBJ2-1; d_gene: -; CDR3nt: TGCGCCAGCAGCCAAGCTTGGGGGGATAGCTCCTACAATGAGCAGTTCTTC; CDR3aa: CASSQAWGDSSYNEQFF
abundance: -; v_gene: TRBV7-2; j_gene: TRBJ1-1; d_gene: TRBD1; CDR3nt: TGTGCCAGCAGAGGGGGACAGTACCAAACTGAAGCTTTCTTT; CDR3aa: CASRGGQYQTEAFF
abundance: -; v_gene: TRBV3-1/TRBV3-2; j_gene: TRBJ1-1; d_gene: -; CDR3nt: TGTGCCAGCAGCCAAGTAAAAGCTCCAGCGGGCACTGAAGCTTTCTTT; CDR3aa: CASSQVKAPAGTEAFF
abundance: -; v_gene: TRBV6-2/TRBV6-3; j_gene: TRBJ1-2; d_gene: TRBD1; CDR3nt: TGTGCCAGCAGTTCCTCGACAGGGGGCCGATATGGCTACACCTTC; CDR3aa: CASSSSTGGRYGYTF